This T cell receptor beta chain originates from a study of T cell changes during pregnancy in multiple sclerosis. Sequencing used immunoSEQ multiplex PCR; TCRdb keeps in-frame clones, though not all of them. The sample yields about 70,000 clones, around 92% seen once. This CDR3 is 12 amino acids long. V lost 6 bases, J lost 5 bases, and 10 bases lay in between. Per the germline V gene, CDR1 is MNHNS and CDR2 is SASEGT. The sequenced sample was peripheral blood, obtained before pregnancy. The gene calls are TRBV6-1 and TRBJ1-1; perhaps TRBD1 as D (5 bases). The clonotype comes from a female donor with multiple sclerosis, enrolled in a pregnancy study. CDR3 protein: CASRAGWTEAFF. DNA of the CDR3: TGTGCCAGCAGAGCAGGGTGGACTGAAGCTTTCTTT.